The clone carrying this T cell receptor beta chain was seen more than once but under ten times. What it binds is not known. The genomic DNA of each subset was split evenly across several immunoSEQ plates. TCRdb's copy holds only in-frame clones and misses some; the assay was immunoSEQ multiplex PCR. The sample has about 2.2 million clones, roughly 91% seen once; the top ten hold around 1.7%. This specimen comes from a study of shared clonotypes between healthy human individuals. CD8 cells classed as naive were CD45RO-negative and positively selected for CCR7, excluding terminally differentiated effector memory CD45RA+ cells. V dropped 6 bases and J dropped 9 bases, with 14 bases sitting between them. Germline V gene lookup returns CDR1 DFQATT and CDR2 SNEGSKA (reference sequence). The length of the CDR3 is 11 residues. Study-wide results and limits: Naive subsets tended to show greater estimated richness than memory subsets. In the sorted subsets, rarefaction showed sequencing was incomplete despite large depth.

V gene TRBV20-1 combines with J gene TRBJ1-2; D possibly corresponds to TRBD1 (6 bases). The receptor was isolated from a man younger than 30 in good health. Some clones in this sample may be carry-over from other donors' samples. What was sequenced was naive CD8+ T cells from PBMCs. The CDR3 DNA is TGCAGTGCCCGCGAGGGGGAAAGCTACACCTTC. Its protein is CSAREGESYTF.